The T cell receptor (beta chain) under discussion was sequenced for a study of T-cell memory formation after mild COVID-19 (dated by TCRdb to the early 2020s). At the level of the whole study: Most TCR sequence clusters were specific to one of the two donors. In a couple of donors, T-cell clones that expanded and contracted after mild COVID-19 were followed by sequencing TCRalpha and TCRbeta repertoires longitudinally. The cohort was made up of two young adult volunteers, one female and one male, who were previously healthy.

From the germline V gene, CDR1 is SGHAT and CDR2 is FQNNGV. The junction carries 11 bases between V and J, which are trimmed by 1 base and 11 bases respectively. The CDR3 covers 12 residues, taking in both the cysteine and the phenylalanine. Only the CDR3 DNA stays, 36 bases, in frame from base 1. General findings and caveats noted by the study authors: From day 15 to 85, contracting clones showed balanced CD4/CD8 phenotypes, whereas a second wave of clones that expanded from day 15 to 37 leaned towards CD4+. Contracting CD4+ clones were found mainly in CM and EM memory subsets, while CD8+ clones were enriched in EMRA. SARS-CoV-2 specificity was not confirmed for the second-wave clones peaking on day 37. Some responding clones were found in pre-infection memory, which suggests that pre-existing cross-reactive memory T cells took part in the SARS-CoV-2 response. Only a couple of mild cases were covered in the study, and larger cohorts including severe cases with pre-infection samples were considered necessary.

Ficoll-Paque density gradient centrifugation was the method used to isolate PBMCs. These reads were obtained on an Illumina NovaSeq 6000. Using 5'RACE with constant-segment primers, TCRalpha and TCRbeta cDNA libraries were constructed, with sample barcodes and unique molecular identifiers added in the process. RNA was extracted from every sample with Trizol reagent. The libraries were amplified in two PCR steps, and the second step added a second sample barcode and Illumina TruSeq adapters. Libraries were sequenced on an Illumina NovaSeq with 2 x 150 bp paired-end reads. As for how the authors treated the data: With migec v1.2.7, reads were demultiplexed and then collapsed into UMI-guided consensus sequences. Using mixcr v2.1.11, UMI consensuses were aligned to TRA and TRB V and J templates and then assembled into clonotypes. A clonotype was counted as expanded or contracted only when both edgeR and NoisET called the clonotype significant, with the noise models trained on biological replicates. For edgeR calls, the thresholds were a false discovery rate-adjusted p below 0.01 and a log2 fold-change of 1. As an exploratory analysis of dynamics, PCA with hierarchical clustering was applied to max-normalized trajectories of the 1000 most abundant clonotypes. Separately sequenced CD4+ and CD8+ repertoires were used to assign the CD4 or CD8 phenotype of responding clones. Through fastp at Q25 and MiXCR, TCRdb rebuilt clones from the public reads, retaining in-frame beta chains. Identical CDR3 proteins give one entry, which carries the most common genes and DNA. The V and J calls here are based on TCRdb, not the publication. The sample table records approximately 240,000 distinct CDR3 sequences; 16% of these occur just once. The ten largest clones take up 3% to 4.5% of the sample.

To note about this clonotype: Its binding antigen is unknown. Base qualities are not recorded, but no much larger clone differs from it by a single base.

Sequenced input: PBMCs or a T cell subset sorted from them (not recorded which). The TCR sequence derives from a man aged 18-30 years who had mild COVID-19 (a few samples of this study predate the infection). The sample titles of this study are shuffled in the database, so cell type and time point are left out; the donor was told from shared clones. The V and J segments used are TRBV11-2 and TRBJ1-1, with no confidently assigned D gene. The DNA sequence is TGTGCCAGCAGCTTAGTGGGTCTTGCGGCTTTCTTT. This codes for CASSLVGLAAFF.